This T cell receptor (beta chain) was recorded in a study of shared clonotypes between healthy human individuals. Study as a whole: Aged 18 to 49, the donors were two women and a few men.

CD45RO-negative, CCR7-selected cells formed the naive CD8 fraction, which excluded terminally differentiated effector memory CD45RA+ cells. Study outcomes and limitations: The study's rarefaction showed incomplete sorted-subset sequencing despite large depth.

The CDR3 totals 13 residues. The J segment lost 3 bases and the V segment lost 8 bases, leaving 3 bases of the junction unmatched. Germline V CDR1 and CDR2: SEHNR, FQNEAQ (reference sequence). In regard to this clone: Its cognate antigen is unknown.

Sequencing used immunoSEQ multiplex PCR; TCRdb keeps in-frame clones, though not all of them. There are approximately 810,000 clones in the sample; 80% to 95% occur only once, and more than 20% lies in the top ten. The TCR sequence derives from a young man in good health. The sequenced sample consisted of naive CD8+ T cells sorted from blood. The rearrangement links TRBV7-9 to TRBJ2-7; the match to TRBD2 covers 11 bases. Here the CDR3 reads CASGGTSGYEQYF. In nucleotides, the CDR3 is TGTGCCAGCGGGGGGACTAGCGGCTACGAGCAGTACTTC.